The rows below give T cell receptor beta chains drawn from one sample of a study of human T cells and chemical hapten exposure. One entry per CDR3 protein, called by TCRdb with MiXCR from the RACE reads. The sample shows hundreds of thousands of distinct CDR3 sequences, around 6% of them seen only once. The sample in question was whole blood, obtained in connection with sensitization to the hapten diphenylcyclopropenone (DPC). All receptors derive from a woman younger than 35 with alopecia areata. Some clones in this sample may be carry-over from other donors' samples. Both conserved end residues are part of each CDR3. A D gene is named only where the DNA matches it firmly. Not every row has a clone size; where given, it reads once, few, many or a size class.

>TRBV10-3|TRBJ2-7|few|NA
CAISEFERYEQYF
TGTGCCATCAGTGAGTTCGAGAGGTACGAGCAGTACTTC
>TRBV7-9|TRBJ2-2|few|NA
CASSLGSVEAGELFF
TGTGCCAGCAGCTTAGGGTCGGTGGAAGCCGGGGAGCTGTTTTTT
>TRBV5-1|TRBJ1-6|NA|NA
CASSSTTGYNSPLHF
TGCGCCAGCAGCTCTACAACAGGGTATAATTCACCCCTCCACTTT
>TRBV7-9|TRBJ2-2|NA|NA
CASRGRGFGELFF
TGTGCCAGCAGGGGACGGGGTTTCGGGGAGCTGTTTTTT
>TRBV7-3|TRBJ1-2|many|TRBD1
CASSHRRDRAAIYGYTF
TGTGCCAGCAGCCACCGACGAGACAGGGCAGCAATCTATGGCTACACCTTC
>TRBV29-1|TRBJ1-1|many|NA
CSVTGTPRSAAFF
TGCAGCGTTACCGGGACCCCCAGGTCTGCGGCTTTCTTT
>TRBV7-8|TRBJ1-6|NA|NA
CASSPPGRNSPLHF
TGTGCCAGCAGCCCGCCGGGACGGAATTCACCCCTCCACTTT
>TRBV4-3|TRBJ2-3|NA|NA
CASSQEKDQTLTDTQYF
TGCGCCAGCAGCCAAGAGAAAGATCAGACCCTCACAGATACGCAGTATTTT
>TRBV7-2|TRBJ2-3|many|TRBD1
CASSSGQRTDTQYF
TGTGCCAGCAGCTCGGGACAGCGCACAGATACGCAGTATTTT
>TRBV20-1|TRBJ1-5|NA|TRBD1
CSAHGQGASNQPQHF
TGCAGTGCTCACGGACAGGGGGCAAGCAATCAGCCCCAGCATTTT
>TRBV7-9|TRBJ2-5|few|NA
CASSLGTTRQETQYF
TGTGCCAGCAGCTTAGGGACTACCAGACAAGAGACCCAGTACTTC
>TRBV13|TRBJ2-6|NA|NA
CASSLGRAGWPSGANVLTF
TGTGCCAGCAGCTTAGGCCGGGCAGGTTGGCCTTCCGGGGCCAACGTCCTGACTTTC
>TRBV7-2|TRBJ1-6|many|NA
CASSSSGQNHSPLHF
TGTGCCAGCAGCTCGTCCGGACAGAATCATTCACCCCTCCACTTT
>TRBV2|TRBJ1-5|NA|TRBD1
CASTQEGASNQPQHF
TGTGCCAGCACCCAAGAGGGGGCCAGCAATCAGCCCCAGCATTTT
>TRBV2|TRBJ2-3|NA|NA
CASSQRTDYTDTQYF
TGTGCCAGCAGCCAGAGGACAGATTACACAGATACGCAGTATTTT
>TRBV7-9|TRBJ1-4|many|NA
CASSRRKQGSANEKLFF
TGTGCCAGCAGCCGGAGGAAGCAGGGTTCAGCTAATGAAAAACTGTTTTTT
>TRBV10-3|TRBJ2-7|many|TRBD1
CAISEPGQGTYEQYF
TGTGCCATCAGTGAGCCTGGACAGGGGACCTACGAGCAGTACTTC
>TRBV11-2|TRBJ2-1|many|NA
CASSHPGHGEYNEQFF
TGTGCCAGCAGCCATCCCGGACACGGAGAATACAATGAGCAGTTCTTC
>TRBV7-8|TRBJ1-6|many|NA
CASSALNSPLHF
TGTGCCAGCAGCGCCCTAAATTCACCCCTCCACTTT
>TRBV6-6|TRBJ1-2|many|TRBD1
CASSYGQATNYGYTF
TGTGCCAGCAGTTACGGACAGGCAACTAACTATGGCTACACCTTC
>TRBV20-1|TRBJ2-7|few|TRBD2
CSARVPGTSGSYEQYF
TGCAGTGCTAGAGTCCCCGGGACTAGCGGCTCCTACGAGCAGTACTTC
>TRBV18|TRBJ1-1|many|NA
CASSPGQVGTEAFF
TGTGCCAGCTCTCCCGGCCAGGTCGGCACTGAAGCTTTCTTT
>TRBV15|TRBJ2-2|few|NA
CATSRGGFPRTGELFF
TGTGCCACCAGCAGAGGAGGGTTCCCGAGGACCGGGGAGCTGTTTTTT
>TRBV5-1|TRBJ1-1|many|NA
CASSFEVNTEAFF
TGCGCCAGCAGCTTCGAGGTGAACACTGAAGCTTTCTTT
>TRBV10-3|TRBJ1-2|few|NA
CAISDLSQNYGYTF
TGTGCCATCAGTGACCTTTCACAGAACTATGGCTACACCTTC
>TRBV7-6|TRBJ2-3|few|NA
CASSLPGREAQYF
TGTGCCAGCAGCTTACCAGGGAGAGAGGCGCAGTATTTT
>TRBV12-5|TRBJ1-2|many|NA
CASGSTYGYTF
TGTGCTAGTGGTTCGACCTATGGCTACACCTTC
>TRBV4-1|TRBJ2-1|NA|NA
CASSQGRASTPEQFF
TGCGCCAGCAGCCAAGGTCGGGCCTCGACGCCTGAGCAGTTCTTC
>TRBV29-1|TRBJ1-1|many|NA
CSVERGGEAFF
TGCAGCGTTGAACGTGGAGGAGAAGCTTTCTTT
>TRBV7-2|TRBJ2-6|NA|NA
CASSRTGTVNSGANVLTF
TGTGCCAGCAGCCGTACCGGGACCGTCAACTCTGGGGCCAACGTCCTGACTTTC
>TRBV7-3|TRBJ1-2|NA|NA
CASGLRDEDGYTF
TGTGCCAGCGGCTTACGAGACGAGGATGGCTACACCTTC
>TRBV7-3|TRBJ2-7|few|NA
CASSLERDGSYEQYF
TGTGCCAGCAGCTTAGAAAGGGACGGCTCCTACGAGCAGTACTTC
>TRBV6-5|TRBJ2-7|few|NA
CASSYDGGSYEQYF
TGTGCCAGCAGTTACGACGGAGGCTCCTACGAGCAGTACTTC
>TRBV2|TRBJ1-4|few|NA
CASSEVALKLFF
TGTGCCAGCAGTGAAGTGGCACTAAAACTGTTTTTT
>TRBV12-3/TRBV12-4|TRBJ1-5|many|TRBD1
CASSSSRDRGIYQPQHF
TGTGCCAGCAGTTCGTCCCGGGACAGGGGGATATACCAGCCCCAGCATTTT
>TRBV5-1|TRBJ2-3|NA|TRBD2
CASSFTSGGYTDTQYF
TGCGCCAGCAGTTTTACTAGCGGGGGCTACACAGATACGCAGTATTTT
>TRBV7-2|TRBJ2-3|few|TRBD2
CASSLELGGGGAATQYF
TGTGCCAGCAGCTTAGAACTAGGTGGCGGGGGGGCCGCAACGCAGTATTTT
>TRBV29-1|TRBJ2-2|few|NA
CSVELAWNTGELFF
TGCAGCGTTGAACTAGCGTGGAACACCGGGGAGCTGTTTTTT
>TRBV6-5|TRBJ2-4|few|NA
CASSRGGRAKNIQYF
TGTGCCAGCTCTAGGGGGGGGAGAGCCAAAAACATTCAGTACTTC
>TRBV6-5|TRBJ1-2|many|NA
CASSYDQANYGYTF
TGTGCCAGCAGTTACGATCAAGCTAACTATGGCTACACCTTC
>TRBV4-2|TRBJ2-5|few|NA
CASSLKAGYQETQYF
TGTGCCAGCAGCCTTAAAGCAGGCTACCAAGAGACCCAGTACTTC
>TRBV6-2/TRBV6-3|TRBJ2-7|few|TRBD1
CASSFPWEGGLSYEQYF
TGTGCCAGCAGTTTCCCCTGGGAAGGGGGCCTCTCCTACGAGCAGTACTTC
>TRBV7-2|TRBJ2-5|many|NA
CASSLSRDWQETQYF
TGTGCCAGCAGCCTGTCCCGGGACTGGCAAGAGACCCAGTACTTC
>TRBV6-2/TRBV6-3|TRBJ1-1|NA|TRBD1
CASSYGQADTEAFF
TGTGCCAGCAGTTACGGACAGGCGGACACTGAAGCTTTCTTT
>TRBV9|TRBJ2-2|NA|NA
CASSVDEGTGELFF
TGTGCCAGCAGCGTAGACGAGGGGACCGGGGAGCTGTTTTTT
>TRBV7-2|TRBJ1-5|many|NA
CASSLNRAVGNQPQHF
TGTGCCAGCAGCCTCAACAGGGCGGTGGGCAATCAGCCCCAGCATTTT
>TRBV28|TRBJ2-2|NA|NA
CASSEQDLIGVNTGELFF
TGTGCCAGCAGCGAACAAGACCTAATTGGGGTAAACACCGGGGAGCTGTTTTTT
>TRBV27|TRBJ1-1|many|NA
CASSPRQRTEAFF
TGTGCCAGCAGTCCCCGACAGAGGACTGAAGCTTTCTTT
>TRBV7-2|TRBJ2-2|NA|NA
CASSLNGGASTGELFF
TGTGCCAGCAGCTTAAATGGCGGGGCCAGCACCGGGGAGCTGTTTTTT
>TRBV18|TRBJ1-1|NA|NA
CASSPQENTETFF
TGTGCCAGCTCACCACAAGAGAACACTGAAACTTTCTTT
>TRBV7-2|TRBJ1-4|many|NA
CASSLVAVNEKLFF
TGTGCCAGCAGCTTAGTCGCAGTTAATGAAAAACTGTTTTTT
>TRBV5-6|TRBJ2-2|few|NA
CASSLPGIRSGELFF
TGTGCCAGCAGCCTACCGGGCATCAGGTCCGGGGAGCTGTTTTTT
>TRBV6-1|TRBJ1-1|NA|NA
CASSGPVPAPGAFF
TGTGCCAGCAGTGGACCGGTCCCCGCCCCAGGAGCTTTCTTT
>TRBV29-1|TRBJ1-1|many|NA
CSVDEGTPMNTEAFF
TGCAGCGTTGACGAGGGAACGCCAATGAACACTGAAGCTTTCTTT
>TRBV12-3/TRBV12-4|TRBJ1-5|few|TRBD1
CASRSGTGGAGNQPQHF
TGTGCCAGCAGATCCGGGACAGGGGGCGCGGGCAATCAGCCCCAGCATTTT
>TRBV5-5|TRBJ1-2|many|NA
CASSLPYRTDGYTF
TGTGCCAGCAGCTTGCCGTATAGGACGGATGGCTACACCTTC
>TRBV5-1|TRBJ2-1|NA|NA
CASSFTRDYEQFF
TGCGCCAGCAGCTTCACCCGGGATTACGAGCAGTTCTTC